This TCR beta chain comes out of a study of neurological immune-mediated disorders. The sample holds many counts of this clonotype. The antigen remains undetermined. Overall study findings and caveats: Multiple sclerosis, the disease with the least TCR clonal expansion, fell below healthy controls, whereas HTLV-1-associated myelopathy showed the most.

The germline V and J ends were trimmed by 8 bases and 8 bases, with 22 bases remaining between them. Germline V gene sequence: CDR1 MDHEN, CDR2 SYDVKM. This CDR3 has 15 amino acids. TCRdb analysed the 5' RACE reads with MiXCR anew, one entry per CDR3 protein. This table has roughly 50,000 distinct CDR3 sequences, about an eighth appearing once. Time point here: longitudinal time-point 3. The source is a male donor with HTLV-1-associated myelopathy (HAM/TSP). The gene calls are TRBV28 and TRBJ2-4; D is perhaps TRBD1 or TRBD2 (5 bases each). Sequenced: PBMCs. CDR3 nucleotides: TGTGCCAGCGGCAGTAACCCCGGGGTAGGGGACATTCAGTACTTC. It encodes CASGSNPGVGDIQYF. The full variable domain, with the rest looked up from reference TRBV28 and TRBJ2-4, is DVKVTQSSRYLVKRTGEKVFLECVQDMDHENMFWYRQDPGLGLRLIYFSYDVKMKEKGDIPEGYSVSREKKERFSLILESASTNQTSMYLCASGSNPGVGDIQYFGAGTRLSVL.